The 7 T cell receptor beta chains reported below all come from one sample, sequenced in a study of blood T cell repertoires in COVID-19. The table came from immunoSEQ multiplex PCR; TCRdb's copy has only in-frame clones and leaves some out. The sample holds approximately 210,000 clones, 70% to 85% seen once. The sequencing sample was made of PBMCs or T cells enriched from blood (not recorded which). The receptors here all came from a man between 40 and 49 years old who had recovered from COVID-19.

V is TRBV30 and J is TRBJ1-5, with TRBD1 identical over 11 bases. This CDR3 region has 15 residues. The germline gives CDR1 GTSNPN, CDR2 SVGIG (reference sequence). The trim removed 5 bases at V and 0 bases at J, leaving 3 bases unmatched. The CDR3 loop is CAWGTGGNSNQPQHF. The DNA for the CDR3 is TGTGCCTGGGGGACAGGGGGGAATAGCAATCAGCCCCAGCATTTT.

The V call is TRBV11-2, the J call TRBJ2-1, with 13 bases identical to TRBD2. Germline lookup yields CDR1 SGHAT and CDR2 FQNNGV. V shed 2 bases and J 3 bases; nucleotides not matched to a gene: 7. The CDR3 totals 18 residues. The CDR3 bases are TGTGCCAGCAGCTTAAGACTAGCGGGAGGCGGGAACTACAATGAGCAGTTCTTC. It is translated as CASSLRLAGGGNYNEQFF. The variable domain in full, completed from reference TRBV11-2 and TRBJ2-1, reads EAGVAQSPRYKIIEKRQSVAFWCNPISGHATLYWYQQILGQGPKLLIQFQNNGVVDDSQLPKDRFSAERLKGVDSTLKIQPAKLEDSAVYLCASSLRLAGGGNYNEQFFGPGTRLTVL.

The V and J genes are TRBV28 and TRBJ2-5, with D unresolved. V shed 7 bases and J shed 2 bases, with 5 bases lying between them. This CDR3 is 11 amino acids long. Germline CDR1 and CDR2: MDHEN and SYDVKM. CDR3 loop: CASTEQETQYF. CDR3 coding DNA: TGTGCCAGCACGGAGCAAGAGACCCAGTACTTC.

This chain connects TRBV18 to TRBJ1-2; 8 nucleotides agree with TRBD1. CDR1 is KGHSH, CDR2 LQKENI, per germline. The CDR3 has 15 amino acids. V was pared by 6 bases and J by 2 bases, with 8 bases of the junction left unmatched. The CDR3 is CASSISGGANYGYTF. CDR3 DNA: TGTGCCAGCTCGATCTCAGGGGGCGCAAACTATGGCTACACCTTC. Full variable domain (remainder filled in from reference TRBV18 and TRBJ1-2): NAGVMQNPRHLVRRRGQEARLRCSPMKGHSHVYWYRQLPEEGLKFMVYLQKENIIDESGMPKERFSAEFPKEGPSILRIQQVVRGDSAAYFCASSISGGANYGYTFGSGTRLTVV.

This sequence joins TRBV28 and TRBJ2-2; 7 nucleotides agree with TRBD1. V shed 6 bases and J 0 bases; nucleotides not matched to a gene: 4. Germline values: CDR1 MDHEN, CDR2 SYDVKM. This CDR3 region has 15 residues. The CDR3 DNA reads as TGTGCCAGCAGCCTGGGACAGTCGAACACCGGGGAGCTGTTTTTT. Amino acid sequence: CASSLGQSNTGELFF.

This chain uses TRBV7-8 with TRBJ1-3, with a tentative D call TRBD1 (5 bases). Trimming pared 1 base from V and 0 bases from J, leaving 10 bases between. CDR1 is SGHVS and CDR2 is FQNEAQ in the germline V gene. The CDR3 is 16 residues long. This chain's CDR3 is CASSLVGAASGNTIYF. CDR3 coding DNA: TGTGCCAGCAGCTTAGTAGGGGCAGCCTCTGGAAACACCATATATTTT.

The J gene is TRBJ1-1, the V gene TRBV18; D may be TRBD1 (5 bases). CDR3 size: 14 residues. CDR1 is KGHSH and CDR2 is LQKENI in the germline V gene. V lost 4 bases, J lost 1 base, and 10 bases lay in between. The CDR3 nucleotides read TGTGCCAGCTCACTGACGACAGCGAACACTGAAGCTTTCTTT. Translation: CASSLTTANTEAFF.